This TCR beta chain was obtained from a study of Ad26.COV2.S vaccination and SARS-CoV-2 variants. Study-wide context: Once or twice, 56 days apart, Ad26.COV2.S was delivered intramuscularly.

Treatment noted: over 15 received Ad26.COV2.S at low or high dose, single or two shots; roughly five received placebo; per-sample allocation not given. Day 63 after the first vaccine or placebo injection was the time point for sampling. What was given as vaccine was an Ad26 vector encoding Wuhan-strain SARS-CoV-2 spike. A remark on this clone: Its specificity is unknown.

The CDR3 sequence is 16 residues long. The germline CDR1 and CDR2 sequences are LNHDA and SQIVND (reference sequence). The V and J ends lost 1 base and 0 bases respectively, with 10 bases between them. Study results and caveats: Following vaccination, spike-specific CD8+ and CD4+ T cell responses reportedly exhibited substantial breadth.

Sequencing used immunoSEQ multiplex PCR; TCRdb keeps in-frame clones, though not all of them. The sample records 430,000 or so clones, 80% to 90% being singletons. The origin of this receptor is a person aged 18-60 years who received the Ad26.COV2.S COVID-19 vaccine or a placebo. The V call is TRBV19, the J call TRBJ2-4; no definite D call. The sample here was peripheral blood, taken in a trial of Ad26.COV2.S vaccine versus placebo. The CDR3 bases are TGTGCCAGTAGTATAGTTCCAGGTCTAGCCAAAAACATTCAGTACTTC. It translates to CASSIVPGLAKNIQYF.